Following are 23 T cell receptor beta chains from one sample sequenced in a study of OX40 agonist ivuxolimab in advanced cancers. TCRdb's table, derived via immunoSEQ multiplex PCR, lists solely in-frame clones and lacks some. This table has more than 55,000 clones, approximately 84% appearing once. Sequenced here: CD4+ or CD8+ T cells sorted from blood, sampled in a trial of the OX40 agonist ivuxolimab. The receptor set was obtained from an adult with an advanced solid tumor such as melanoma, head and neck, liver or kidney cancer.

CDR3 coding DNA: TGCGCCAGCAGCCAAGTTGCAGGGCCGAACACTGAAGCTTTCTTT. Amino acids: CASSQVAGPNTEAFF. The chain uses TRBV4-3 and TRBJ1-1, with a tentative D call TRBD1 (5 bases). The V gene's germline CDR1 is LGHNA and CDR2 YSLEER. The CDR3 covers 15 residues. Trimming removed 1 base from V and 1 base from J, with 10 bases in between.

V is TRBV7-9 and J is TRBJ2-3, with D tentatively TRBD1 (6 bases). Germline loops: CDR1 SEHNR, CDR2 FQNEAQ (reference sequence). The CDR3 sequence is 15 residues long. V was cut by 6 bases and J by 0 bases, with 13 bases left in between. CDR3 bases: TGTGCCAGCAGTTTGACGGGACAAAGCACAGATACGCAGTATTTT. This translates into CASSLTGQSTDTQYF.

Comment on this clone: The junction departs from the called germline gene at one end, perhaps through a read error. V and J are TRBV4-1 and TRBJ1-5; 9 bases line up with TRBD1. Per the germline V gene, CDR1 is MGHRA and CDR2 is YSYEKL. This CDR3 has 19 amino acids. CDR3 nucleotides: TGCGCCAGCAGCCAAGAAAGAAAGCTGGGACAGGGTAGCGATCAGCCCCAGCATTTT. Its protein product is CASSQERKLGQGSDQPQHF.

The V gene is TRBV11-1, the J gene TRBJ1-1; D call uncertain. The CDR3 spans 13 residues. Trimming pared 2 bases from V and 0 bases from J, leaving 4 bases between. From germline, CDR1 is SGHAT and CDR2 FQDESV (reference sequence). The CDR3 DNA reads TGTGCCAGCAGCTTAAACCTGAACACTGAAGCTTTCTTT. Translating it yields CASSLNLNTEAFF.

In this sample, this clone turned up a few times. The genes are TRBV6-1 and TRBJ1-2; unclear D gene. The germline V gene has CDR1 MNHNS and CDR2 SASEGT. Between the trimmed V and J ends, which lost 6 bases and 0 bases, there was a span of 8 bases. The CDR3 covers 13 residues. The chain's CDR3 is CASRTHTNYGYTF. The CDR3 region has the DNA TGTGCCAGCAGGACCCACACTAACTATGGCTACACCTTC.

The CDR3 DNA sequence: TGTGCCATCAGTGAAGGGGACATCTCTGGAAACACCATATATTTT. Protein sequence: CAISEGDISGNTIYF. This sequence joins TRBV10-3 and TRBJ1-3; possibly TRBD1 for D (6 bases). The CDR3 runs 15 residues. V lost 3 bases and J lost 0, with 9 bases in between. Germline values: CDR1 ENHRY, CDR2 SYGVKD.

CDR3 protein: CASQRPAGGRYEQYF. The CDR3, as DNA: TGTGCCTCCCAGAGACCAGCGGGAGGCCGTTACGAGCAGTACTTC. The chain has TRBV2 and TRBJ2-7; 9 nucleotides match TRBD2. The J segment lost 4 bases and the V segment lost 11 bases, leaving 15 bases of the junction unmatched. The germline V gene has CDR1 SNHLY and CDR2 FYNNEI. The CDR3 is 15 residues long.

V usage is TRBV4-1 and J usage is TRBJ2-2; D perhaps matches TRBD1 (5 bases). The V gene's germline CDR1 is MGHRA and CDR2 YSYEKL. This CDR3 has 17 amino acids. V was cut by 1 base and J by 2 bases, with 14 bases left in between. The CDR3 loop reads CASSQGTPLPNTGELFF. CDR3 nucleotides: TGCGCCAGCAGCCAAGGGACACCCTTACCCAACACCGGGGAGCTGTTTTTT.

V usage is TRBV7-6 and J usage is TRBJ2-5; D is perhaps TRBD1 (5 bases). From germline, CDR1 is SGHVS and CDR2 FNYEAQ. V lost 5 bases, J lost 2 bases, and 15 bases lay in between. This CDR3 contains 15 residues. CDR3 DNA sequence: TGTGCCAGCAGCCAAAGGGCAGGGCGACAAGAGACCCAGTACTTC. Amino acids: CASSQRAGRQETQYF. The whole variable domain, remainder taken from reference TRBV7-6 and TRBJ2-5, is GAGVSQSPRYKVTKRGQDVALRCDPISGHVSLYWYRQALGQGPEFLTYFNYEAQQDKSGLPNDRFSAERPEGSISTLTIQRTEQRDSAMYRCASSQRAGRQETQYFGPGTRLLVL.

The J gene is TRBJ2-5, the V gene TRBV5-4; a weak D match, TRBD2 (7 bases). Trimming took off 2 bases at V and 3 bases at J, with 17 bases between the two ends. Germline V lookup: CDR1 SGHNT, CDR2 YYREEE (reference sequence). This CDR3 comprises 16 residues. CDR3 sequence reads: CASSFGRGGDKETQYF. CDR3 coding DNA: TGTGCCAGCAGCTTTGGCAGGGGAGGGGATAAAGAGACCCAGTACTTC.

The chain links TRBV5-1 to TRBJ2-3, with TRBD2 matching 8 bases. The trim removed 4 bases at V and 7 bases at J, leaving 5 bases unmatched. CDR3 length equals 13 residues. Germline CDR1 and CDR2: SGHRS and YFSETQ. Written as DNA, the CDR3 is TGCGCCAGCAGCCCGGGGGGGAGGCATACGCAGTATTTT. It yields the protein CASSPGGRHTQYF.

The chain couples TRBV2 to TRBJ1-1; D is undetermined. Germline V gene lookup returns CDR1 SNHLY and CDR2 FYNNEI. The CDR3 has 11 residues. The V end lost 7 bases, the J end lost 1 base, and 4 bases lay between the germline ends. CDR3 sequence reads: CASNQNTEAFF. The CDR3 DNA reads TGTGCCAGCAACCAGAACACTGAAGCTTTCTTT.

CDR3 amino acids: CASSLNGQGLFAEAFF. The CDR3 DNA reads TGTGCCAGCAGCTTAAACGGTCAGGGGTTATTTGCTGAAGCTTTCTTT. The gene calls are TRBV7-3 and TRBJ1-1, with D possibly being TRBD1 (6 bases). V lost 1 base and J lost 6, with 18 bases in between. In germline, CDR1 is SGHTA, CDR2 FQGTGA. The CDR3 is 16 residues long.

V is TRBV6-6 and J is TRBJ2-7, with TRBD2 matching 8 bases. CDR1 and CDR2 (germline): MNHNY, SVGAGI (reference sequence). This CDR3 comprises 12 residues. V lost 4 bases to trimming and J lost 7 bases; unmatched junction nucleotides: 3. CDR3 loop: CASSFREGEQYF. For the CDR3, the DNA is TGTGCCAGCAGTTTTCGGGAGGGAGAGCAGTACTTC.

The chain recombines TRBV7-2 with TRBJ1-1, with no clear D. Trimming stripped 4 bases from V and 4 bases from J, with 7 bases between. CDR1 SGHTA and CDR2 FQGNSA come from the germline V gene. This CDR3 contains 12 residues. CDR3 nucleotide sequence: TGTGCCAGCAGCTCTCGGATCACTGAAGCTTTCTTT. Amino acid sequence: CASSSRITEAFF.

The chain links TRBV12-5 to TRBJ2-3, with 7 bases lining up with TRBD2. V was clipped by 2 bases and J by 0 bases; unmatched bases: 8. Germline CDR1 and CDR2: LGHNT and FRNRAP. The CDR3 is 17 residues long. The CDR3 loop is CASGLSRQRGSTDTQYF. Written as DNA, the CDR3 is TGTGCTAGTGGTTTGTCCCGGCAGCGGGGTAGCACAGATACGCAGTATTTT.

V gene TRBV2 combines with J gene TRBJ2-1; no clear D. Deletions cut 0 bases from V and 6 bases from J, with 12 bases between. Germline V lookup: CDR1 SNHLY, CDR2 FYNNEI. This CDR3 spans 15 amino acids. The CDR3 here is CASSEAMSGSNEQFF. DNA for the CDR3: TGTGCCAGCAGTGAAGCGATGTCCGGGTCCAATGAGCAGTTCTTC.

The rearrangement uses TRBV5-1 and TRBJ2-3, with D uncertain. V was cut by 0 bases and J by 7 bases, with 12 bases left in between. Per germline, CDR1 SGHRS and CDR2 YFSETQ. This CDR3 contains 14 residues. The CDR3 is CASSLEASGYTQYF. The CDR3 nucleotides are TGCGCCAGCAGCTTGGAGGCTAGTGGCTATACGCAGTATTTT.

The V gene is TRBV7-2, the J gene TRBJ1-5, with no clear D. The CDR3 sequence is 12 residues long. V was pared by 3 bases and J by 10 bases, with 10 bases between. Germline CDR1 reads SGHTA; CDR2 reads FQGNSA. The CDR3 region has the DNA TGTGCCAGCAGCTTCTTAAGCTCACCCCAGCATTTT. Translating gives CASSFLSSPQHF.

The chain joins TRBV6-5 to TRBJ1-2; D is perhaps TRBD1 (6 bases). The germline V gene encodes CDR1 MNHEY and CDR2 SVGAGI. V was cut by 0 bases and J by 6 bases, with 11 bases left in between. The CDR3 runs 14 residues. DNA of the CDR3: TGTGCCAGCAGTTACTCGAACAGGGAAAATGGCTACACCTTC. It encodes CASSYSNRENGYTF.

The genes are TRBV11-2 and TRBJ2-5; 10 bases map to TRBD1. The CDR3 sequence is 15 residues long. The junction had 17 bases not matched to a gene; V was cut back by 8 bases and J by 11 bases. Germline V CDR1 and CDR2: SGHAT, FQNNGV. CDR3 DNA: TGTGCCAGCGGCTCCCCAAGGACAGGGGGGTCTTTGCAGTACTTC. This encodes CASGSPRTGGSLQYF.

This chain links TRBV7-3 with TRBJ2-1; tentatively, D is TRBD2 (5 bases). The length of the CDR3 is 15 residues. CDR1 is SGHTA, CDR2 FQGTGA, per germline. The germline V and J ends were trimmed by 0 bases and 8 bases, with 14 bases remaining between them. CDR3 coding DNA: TGTGCCAGCAGCTTAACGGCGGGTACTCAGGATGAGCAGTTCTTC. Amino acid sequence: CASSLTAGTQDEQFF. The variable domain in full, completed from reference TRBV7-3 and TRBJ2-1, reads GAGVSQTPSNKVTEKGKYVELRCDPISGHTALYWYRQSLGQGPEFLIYFQGTGAADDSGLPNDRFFAVRPEGSVSTLKIQRTERGDSAVYLCASSLTAGTQDEQFFGPGTRLTVL.

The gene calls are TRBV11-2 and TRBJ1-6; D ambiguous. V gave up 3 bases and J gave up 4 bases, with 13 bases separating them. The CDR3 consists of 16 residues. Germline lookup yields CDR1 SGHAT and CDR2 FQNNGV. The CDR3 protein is CASSFEIVSYNSPLHF. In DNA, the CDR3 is TGTGCCAGCAGCTTCGAGATAGTCTCATATAATTCACCCCTCCACTTT.